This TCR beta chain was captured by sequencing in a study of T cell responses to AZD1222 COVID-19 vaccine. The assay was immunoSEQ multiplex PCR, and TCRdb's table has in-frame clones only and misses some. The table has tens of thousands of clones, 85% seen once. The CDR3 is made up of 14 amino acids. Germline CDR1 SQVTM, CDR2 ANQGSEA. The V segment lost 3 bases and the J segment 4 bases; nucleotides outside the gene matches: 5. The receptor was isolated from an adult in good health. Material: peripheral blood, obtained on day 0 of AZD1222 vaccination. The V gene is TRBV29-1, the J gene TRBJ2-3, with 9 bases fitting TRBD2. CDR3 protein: CSVEGGRAADTQYF. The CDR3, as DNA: TGCAGCGTTGAGGGCGGGAGGGCCGCAGATACGCAGTATTTT.